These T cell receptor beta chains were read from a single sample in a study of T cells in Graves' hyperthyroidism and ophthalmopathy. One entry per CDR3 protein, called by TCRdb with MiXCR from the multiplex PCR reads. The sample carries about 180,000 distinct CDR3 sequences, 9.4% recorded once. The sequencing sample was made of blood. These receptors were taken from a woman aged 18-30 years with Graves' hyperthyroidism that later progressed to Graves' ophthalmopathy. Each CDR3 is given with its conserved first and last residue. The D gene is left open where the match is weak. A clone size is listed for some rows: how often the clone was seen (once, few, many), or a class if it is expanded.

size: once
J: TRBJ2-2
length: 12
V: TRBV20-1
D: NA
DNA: TGCAGTGCCAACCCCTTCCCCGGGGAGCTGTTTTTT
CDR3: CSANPFPGELFF

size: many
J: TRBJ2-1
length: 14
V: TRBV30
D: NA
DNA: TGTGCCTGGGGTGGGGGCAGCTCCTACAATGAGCAGTTCTTC
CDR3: CAWGGGSSYNEQFF

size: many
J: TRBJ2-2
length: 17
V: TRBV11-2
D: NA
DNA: TGTGCCAGCAGCTTAGTGAGCGTAGCGGTCGGCACCGGGGAGCTGTTTTTT
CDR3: CASSLVSVAVGTGELFF

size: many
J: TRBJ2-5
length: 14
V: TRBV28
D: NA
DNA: TGTGCCAGCAGTTTAATAACGATGATAGAGACCCAGTACTTC
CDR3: CASSLITMIETQYF

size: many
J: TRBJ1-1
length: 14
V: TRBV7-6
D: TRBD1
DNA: TGTGCCAGCAGCCGGACAGGGCAGAACACTGAAGCTTTCTTT
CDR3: CASSRTGQNTEAFF

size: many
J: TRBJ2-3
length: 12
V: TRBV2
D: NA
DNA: TGTGCCAGCAATTTCGACAGGAGCGTGAAGTATTTT
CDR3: CASNFDRSVKYF

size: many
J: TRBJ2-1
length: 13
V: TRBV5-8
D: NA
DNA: TGTGCCAGCTGGACAGACATATACAATGAGCAGTTCTTC
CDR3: CASWTDIYNEQFF

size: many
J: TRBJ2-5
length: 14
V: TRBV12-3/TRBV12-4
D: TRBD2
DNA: TGTGCCAGCAGGCCTGGCGGGAGTAGTGAGACCCAGTACTTC
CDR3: CASRPGGSSETQYF

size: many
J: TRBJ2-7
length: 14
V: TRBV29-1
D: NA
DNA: TGCAGCGTTGAAGATGCAGGGGCCACCTACGAGCAGTACTTC
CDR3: CSVEDAGATYEQYF

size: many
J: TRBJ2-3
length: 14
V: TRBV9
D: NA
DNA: TGTGCCAGCAGCGATGGGGATGAGTGGGATACGCAGTATTTT
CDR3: CASSDGDEWDTQYF

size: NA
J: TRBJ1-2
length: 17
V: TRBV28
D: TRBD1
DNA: TGTGCCAGCATGAAGGTTACCGGGACAGGGACTAACTATGGCTACACCTTC
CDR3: CASMKVTGTGTNYGYTF

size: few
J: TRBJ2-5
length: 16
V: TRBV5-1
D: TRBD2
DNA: TGCGCCAGCAGCTTGGAGGCTAGCGGGACCCAAGAGACCCAGTACTTC
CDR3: CASSLEASGTQETQYF

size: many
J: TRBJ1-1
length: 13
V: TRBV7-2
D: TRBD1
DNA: TGTGCCAGCAGCTTGGGACAGGGCACTGAAGCTTTCTTT
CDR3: CASSLGQGTEAFF

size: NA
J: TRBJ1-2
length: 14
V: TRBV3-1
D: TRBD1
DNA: TGTGCCAGCACCCTGACAGGGTCGAACTATGGCTACACCTTC
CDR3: CASTLTGSNYGYTF

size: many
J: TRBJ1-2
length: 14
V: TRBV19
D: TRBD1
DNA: TGTGCCAGTAGTACTACAGGGGGCGACTATGGCTACACCTTC
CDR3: CASSTTGGDYGYTF

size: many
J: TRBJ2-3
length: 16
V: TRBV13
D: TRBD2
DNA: TGTGCCAGCAGCCACAGGACTAGTAGAATATCAGATACGCAGTATTTT
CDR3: CASSHRTSRISDTQYF

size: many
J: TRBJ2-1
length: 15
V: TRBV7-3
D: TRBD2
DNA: TGTGCCAGCAGCGCACTAGCGGGAGGGTACAATGAGCAGTTCTTC
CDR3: CASSALAGGYNEQFF

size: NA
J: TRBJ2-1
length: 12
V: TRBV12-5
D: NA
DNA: TGTGCTAGTGGGGAGGGAGGATGGGAGCAGTTCTTC
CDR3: CASGEGGWEQFF